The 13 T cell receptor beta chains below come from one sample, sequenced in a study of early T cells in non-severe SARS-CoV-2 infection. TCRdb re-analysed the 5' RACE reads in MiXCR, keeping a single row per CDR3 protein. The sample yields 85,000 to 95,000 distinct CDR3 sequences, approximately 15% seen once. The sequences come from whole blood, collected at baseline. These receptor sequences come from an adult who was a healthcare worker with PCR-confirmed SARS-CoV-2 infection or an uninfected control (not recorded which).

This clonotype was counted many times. CDR3 protein: CASWGSGELFF. The CDR3 DNA follows: TGTGCCAGCTGGGGGTCCGGGGAGCTGTTTTTT. This chain links TRBV6-6 with TRBJ2-2; possibly TRBD1 or TRBD2 for D (5 bases each). The V gene lost 8 bases and the J gene lost 6 bases, with 7 bases spanning the gap. Germline values: CDR1 MNHNY, CDR2 SVGAGI (reference sequence). This CDR3 comprises 11 residues.

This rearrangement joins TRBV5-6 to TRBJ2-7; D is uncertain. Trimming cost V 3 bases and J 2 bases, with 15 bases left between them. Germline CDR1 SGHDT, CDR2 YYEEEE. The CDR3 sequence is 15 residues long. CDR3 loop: CASSWPLGDAYEQYF. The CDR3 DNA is TGTGCCAGCAGCTGGCCCTTGGGCGACGCCTACGAGCAGTACTTC.

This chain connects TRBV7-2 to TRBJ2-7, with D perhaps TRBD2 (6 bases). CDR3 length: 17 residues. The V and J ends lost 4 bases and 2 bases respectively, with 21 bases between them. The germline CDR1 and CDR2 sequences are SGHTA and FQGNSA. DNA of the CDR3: TGTGCCAGCAGCTCCCAGACTAGTCACACTTCAGCCTACGAGCAGTACTTC. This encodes CASSSQTSHTSAYEQYF.

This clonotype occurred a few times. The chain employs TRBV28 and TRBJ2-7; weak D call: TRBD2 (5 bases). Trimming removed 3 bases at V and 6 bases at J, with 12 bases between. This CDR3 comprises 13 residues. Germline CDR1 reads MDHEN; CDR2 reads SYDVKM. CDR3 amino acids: CASSFNGNGEQYF. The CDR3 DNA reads TGTGCCAGCAGTTTCAACGGGAACGGCGAGCAGTACTTC.

The CDR3, as DNA: TGTGCCAGCAGCTTCTGGGGGGCTAAGAACACTGAAGCTTTCTTT. Encoded protein: CASSFWGAKNTEAFF. J is TRBJ1-1 and V is TRBV7-9, with a weak D call TRBD1 (6 bases). Trimming removed 3 bases from V and 1 base from J, with 12 bases in between. Germline V lookup: CDR1 SEHNR, CDR2 FQNEAQ (reference sequence). This CDR3 spans 15 amino acids.

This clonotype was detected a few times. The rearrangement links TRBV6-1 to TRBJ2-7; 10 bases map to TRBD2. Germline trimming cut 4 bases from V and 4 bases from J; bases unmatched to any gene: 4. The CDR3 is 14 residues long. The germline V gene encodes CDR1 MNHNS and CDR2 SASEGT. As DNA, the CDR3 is TGTGCCAGCAGTGTTCAACTAGCGGGATACGAGCAGTACTTC. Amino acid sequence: CASSVQLAGYEQYF.

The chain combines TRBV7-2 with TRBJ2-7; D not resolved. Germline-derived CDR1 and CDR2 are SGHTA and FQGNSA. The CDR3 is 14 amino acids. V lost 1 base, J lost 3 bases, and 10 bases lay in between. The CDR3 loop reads CASSLELQNYEQYF. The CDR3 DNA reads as TGTGCCAGCAGCTTAGAGCTTCAGAACTACGAGCAGTACTTC.

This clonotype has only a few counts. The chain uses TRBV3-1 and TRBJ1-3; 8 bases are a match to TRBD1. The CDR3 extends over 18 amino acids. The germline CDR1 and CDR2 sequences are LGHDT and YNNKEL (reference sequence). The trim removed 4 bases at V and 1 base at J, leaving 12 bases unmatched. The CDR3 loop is CASSPSRAGGASGNTIYF. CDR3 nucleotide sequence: TGTGCCAGCAGCCCGAGTCGCGCAGGGGGCGCATCTGGAAACACCATATATTTT.

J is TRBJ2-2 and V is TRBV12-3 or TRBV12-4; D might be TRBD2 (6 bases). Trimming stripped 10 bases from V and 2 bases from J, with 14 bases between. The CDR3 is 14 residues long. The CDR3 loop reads CAIARDPNTGELFF. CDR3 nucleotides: TGTGCCATTGCGCGGGACCCTAACACCGGGGAGCTGTTTTTT.

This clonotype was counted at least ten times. CDR3 region: CASSLDLQRTGTQYF. DNA of the CDR3: TGTGCCAGCAGCTTAGATCTGCAGCGTACGGGGACCCAGTACTTC. The V and J genes are TRBV11-2 and TRBJ2-5; D gene ambiguous. CDR3 length: 15 residues. V gave up 0 bases and J gave up 7 bases, with 15 bases separating them. The germline V gene has CDR1 SGHAT and CDR2 FQNNGV.

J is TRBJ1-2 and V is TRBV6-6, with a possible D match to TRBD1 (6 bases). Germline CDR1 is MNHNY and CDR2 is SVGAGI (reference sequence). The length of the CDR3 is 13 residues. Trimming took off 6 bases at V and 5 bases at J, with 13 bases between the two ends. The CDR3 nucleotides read TGTGCCAGCAGATCCGGGACACGGTATGGCTACACCTTC. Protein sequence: CASRSGTRYGYTF.

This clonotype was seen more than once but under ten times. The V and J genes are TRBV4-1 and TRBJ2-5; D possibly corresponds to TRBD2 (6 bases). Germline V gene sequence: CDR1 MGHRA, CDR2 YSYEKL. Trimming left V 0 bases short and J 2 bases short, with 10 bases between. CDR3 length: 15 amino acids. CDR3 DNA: TGCGCCAGCAGCCAAGAGTCAGGGAGGCAAGAGACCCAGTACTTC. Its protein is CASSQESGRQETQYF.

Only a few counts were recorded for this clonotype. DNA of the CDR3: TGCGCCAGCAGCCCGGGAGGGGATTCACCCCTCCACTTT. Amino acid sequence: CASSPGGDSPLHF. V is TRBV5-1 and J is TRBJ1-6; D is perhaps TRBD1 (5 bases). CDR1 and CDR2 from the germline V gene are SGHRS and YFSETQ. Trimming took off 4 bases at V and 8 bases at J, with 10 bases between the two ends. This CDR3 has 13 residues.